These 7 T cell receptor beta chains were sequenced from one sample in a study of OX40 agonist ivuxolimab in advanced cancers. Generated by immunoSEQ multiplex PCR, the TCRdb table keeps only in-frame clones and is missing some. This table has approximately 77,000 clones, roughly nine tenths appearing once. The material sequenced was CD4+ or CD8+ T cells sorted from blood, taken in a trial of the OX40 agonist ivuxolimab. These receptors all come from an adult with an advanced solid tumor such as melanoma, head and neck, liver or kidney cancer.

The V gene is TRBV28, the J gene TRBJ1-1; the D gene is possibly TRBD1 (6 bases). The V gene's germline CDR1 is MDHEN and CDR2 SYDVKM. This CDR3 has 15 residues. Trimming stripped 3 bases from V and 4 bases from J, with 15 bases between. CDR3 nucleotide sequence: TGTGCCAGCAGTTTTTCATGGGGGCACGGCACTGAAGCTTTCTTT. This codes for CASSFSWGHGTEAFF.

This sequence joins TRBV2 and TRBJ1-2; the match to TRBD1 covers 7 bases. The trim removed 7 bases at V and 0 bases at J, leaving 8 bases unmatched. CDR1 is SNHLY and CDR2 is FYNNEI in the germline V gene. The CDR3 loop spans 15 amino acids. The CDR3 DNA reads TGTGCCAGCACCCCCTGGGACAGTTCTAACTATGGCTACACCTTC. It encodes CASTPWDSSNYGYTF.

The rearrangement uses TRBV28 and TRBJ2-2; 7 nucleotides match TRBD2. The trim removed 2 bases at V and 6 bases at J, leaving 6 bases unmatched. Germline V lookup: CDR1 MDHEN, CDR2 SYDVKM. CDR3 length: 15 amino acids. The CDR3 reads CASSLGLEVPGELFF. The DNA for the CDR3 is TGTGCCAGCAGTTTAGGACTAGAAGTCCCCGGGGAGCTGTTTTTT.

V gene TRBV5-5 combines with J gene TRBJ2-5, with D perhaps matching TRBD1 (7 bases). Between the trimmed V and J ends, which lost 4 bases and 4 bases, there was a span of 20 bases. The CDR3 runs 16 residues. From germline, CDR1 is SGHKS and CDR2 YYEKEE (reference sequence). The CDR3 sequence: CASSAGGGGVGETQYF. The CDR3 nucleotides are TGTGCCAGCAGCGCCGGAGGGGGCGGGGTCGGAGAGACCCAGTACTTC. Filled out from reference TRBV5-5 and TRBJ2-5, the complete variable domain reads DAGVTQSPTHLIKTRGQQVTLRCSPISGHKSVSWYQQVLGQGPQFIFQYYEKEERGRGNFPDRFSARQFPNYSSELNVNALLLGDSALYLCASSAGGGGVGETQYFGPGTRLLVL.

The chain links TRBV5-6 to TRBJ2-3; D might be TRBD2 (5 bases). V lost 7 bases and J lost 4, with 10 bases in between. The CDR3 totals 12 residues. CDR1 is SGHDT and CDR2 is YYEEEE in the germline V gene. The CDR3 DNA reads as TGTGCCAGCGGGAGTTTCGCAGATACGCAGTATTTT. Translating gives CASGSFADTQYF.

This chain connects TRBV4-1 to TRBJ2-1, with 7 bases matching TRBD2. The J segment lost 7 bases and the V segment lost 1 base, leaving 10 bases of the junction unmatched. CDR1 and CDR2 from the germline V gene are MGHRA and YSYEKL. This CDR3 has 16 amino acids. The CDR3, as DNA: TGCGCCAGCAGCCAAGTTGTCGGCGGGAGCCGGAATGAGCAGTTCTTC. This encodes CASSQVVGGSRNEQFF.

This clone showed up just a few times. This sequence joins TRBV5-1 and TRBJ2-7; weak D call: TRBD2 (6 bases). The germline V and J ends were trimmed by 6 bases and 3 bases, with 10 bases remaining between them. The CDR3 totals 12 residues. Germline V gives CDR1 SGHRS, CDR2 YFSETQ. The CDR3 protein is CASNIADYEQYF. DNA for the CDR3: TGCGCCAGCAACATAGCGGACTACGAGCAGTACTTC.